One and the same sample provided the 16 T cell receptor beta chains below, sequenced in a study of PD-1 blockade in classical Hodgkin lymphoma. TCRdb's copy holds only in-frame clones and misses some; the assay was immunoSEQ multiplex PCR. The table has about 41,000 clones, 86% seen once. Each patient experienced a relapse that followed autologous stem cell transplantation, and brentuximab vedotin exposure varied. This specimen consisted of peripheral blood mononuclear cells (PBMCs), obtained before the second cycle of nivolumab. All receptors derive from a human donor with classical Hodgkin lymphoma.

The chain recombines TRBV21-1 with TRBJ2-5; the table calls TRBD2, which could not be checked here. TRBV21-1 is marked as a pseudogene. The length of the CDR3 is 18 residues. The chain's CDR3 is CASSSHEGLAGARETQYF. The CDR3 DNA reads TGTGCCAGCAGCTCCCATGAGGGACTAGCGGGAGCACGGGAGACCCAGTACTTC.

The chain couples TRBV27 to TRBJ1-4, with D possibly matching TRBD1 (5 bases). This CDR3 contains 15 residues. CDR1 and CDR2 (germline): MNHEY, SMNVEV (reference sequence). The ends were cut back, 2 bases at V and 5 bases at J, with 12 bases in the middle. The CDR3 here is CASSLRVGRNEKLFF. In DNA form, the CDR3 reads TGTGCCAGCAGTTTAAGAGTGGGACGGAATGAAAAACTGTTTTTT.

J is TRBJ2-7 and V is TRBV27; TRBD1 matches 7 bases. Germline lookup yields CDR1 MNHEY and CDR2 SMNVEV (reference sequence). This CDR3 has 14 residues. V lost 5 bases and J lost 2; bases outside the gene matches: 6. The CDR3, as DNA: TGTGCCAGCAGTCCCGGGACAGTACCCTACGAGCAGTACTTC. This encodes CASSPGTVPYEQYF.

The rearrangement joins TRBV5-1 to TRBJ2-6, with D possibly TRBD2 on 6 matching bases. This CDR3 contains 16 residues. The germline V gene has CDR1 SGHRS and CDR2 YFSETQ. The V and J ends lost 3 bases and 0 bases respectively, with 10 bases between them. Here the CDR3 reads CASSSGGSSGANVLTF. In nucleotides, the CDR3 is TGCGCCAGCAGCTCTGGAGGGAGCTCTGGGGCCAACGTCCTGACTTTC.

The V and J genes are TRBV5-1 and TRBJ2-1; possibly TRBD2 for D (5 bases). V was trimmed by 5 bases and J by 5 bases, leaving 14 bases between them. Germline CDR1 is SGHRS and CDR2 is YFSETQ. This CDR3 is built from 14 residues. CDR3 amino acids: CASSSLEGNNEQFF. In DNA form, the CDR3 reads TGCGCCAGCAGTAGTCTAGAGGGAAACAATGAGCAGTTCTTC.

The rearrangement links TRBV10-2 to TRBJ1-1; 7 bases align to TRBD1. CDR3 length: 16 residues. V shed 2 bases, J shed 4 bases, and the junction held 10 bases outside the gene matches. In germline, CDR1 is WSHSY, CDR2 SAAADI. The CDR3 sequence: CASSEVWGTVSTEAFF. The CDR3 DNA follows: TGCGCCAGCAGTGAGGTGTGGGGGACAGTCTCCACTGAAGCTTTCTTT.

V gene TRBV25-1 combines with J gene TRBJ2-7, with D perhaps assigned TRBD1 or TRBD2 (5 bases each). Trimming took off 4 bases at V and 2 bases at J, with 15 bases between the two ends. The CDR3 contains 15 residues. Germline-derived CDR1 and CDR2 are MGHDK and SYGVNS. The CDR3 DNA is TGTGCCAGCAGTGGAGCACCCGGGACCGCCTACGAGCAGTACTTC. Translated, it gives CASSGAPGTAYEQYF.

V usage is TRBV7-9 and J usage is TRBJ2-7, with TRBD2 matching over 10 bases. The CDR3 totals 14 residues. Trimming at V came to 8 bases and at J to 1 base, leaving 5 bases not matched to a gene. CDR1 is SEHNR, CDR2 FQNEAQ, per germline (reference sequence). The CDR3 DNA reads as TGTGCCAGCGAAGGGACTAGCGTATCCTACGAGCAGTACTTC. Its translation is CASEGTSVSYEQYF.

V and J are TRBV21-1 and TRBJ2-5; the DNA was not used to check the table's D call, TRBD2. TRBV21-1 is a recognized pseudogene. The CDR3 has 13 residues. The CDR3 spells CASITGLAGGLYF. The CDR3 DNA reads as TGTGCCAGCATTACCGGACTAGCGGGAGGGTTGTACTTC.

This rearrangement joins TRBV7-2 to TRBJ2-5; 9 positions match TRBD2. Trimming at V came to 4 bases and at J to 4 bases, leaving 4 bases not matched to a gene. CDR1 and CDR2 from the germline V gene are SGHTA and FQGNSA. The CDR3 length is 14 residues. The CDR3 sequence: CASSSSGVLETQYF. For the CDR3, the DNA is TGTGCCAGCAGCTCTAGCGGGGTTCTAGAGACCCAGTACTTC.

The chain couples TRBV4-2 to TRBJ2-6; 7 nucleotides agree with TRBD1. Germline V gene lookup returns CDR1 LGHNA and CDR2 YNFKEQ. V lost 3 bases to trimming and J lost 0 bases; unmatched junction nucleotides: 2. The CDR3 consists of 16 residues. The CDR3 here is CASSQGQSSGANVLTF. DNA of the CDR3: TGTGCCAGCAGCCAGGGACAGAGCTCTGGGGCCAACGTCCTGACTTTC.

The chain joins TRBV7-8 to TRBJ2-5, with 12 nucleotides matching TRBD2. The CDR3 covers 18 residues. From germline, CDR1 is SGHVS and CDR2 FQNEAQ. With V trimmed by 4 bases and J by 5 bases, 14 bases remained unmatched. CDR3 in DNA: TGTGCCAGCAGCTCTTCCAGGGCACTAGCGGGAGGTGGCGAGACCCAGTACTTC. Amino acid sequence: CASSSSRALAGGGETQYF.

With regard to this clone: This sample also contains other DNA sequences that code for the same CDR3. The chain is built from TRBV6-4 and TRBJ2-3, with 11 bases aligning to TRBD2. After removal of 8 bases from V and 1 base from J, the junction contained 2 bases not matched to a gene. Germline V gives CDR1 MRHNA, CDR2 SNTAGT. The CDR3 covers 14 residues. CDR3 in amino acids: CASSTSGGTDTQYF. CDR3 bases: TGTGCCAGCTCGACTAGCGGGGGCACAGATACGCAGTATTTT.

The rearrangement uses TRBV7-9 and TRBJ2-7, with TRBD2 as a possible D gene (5 bases). The V end was cut by 3 bases, the J end by 2 bases, with 11 bases between. Germline-derived CDR1 and CDR2 are SEHNR and FQNEAQ (reference sequence). The CDR3 is 14 amino acids. CDR3 DNA sequence: TGTGCCAGCAGCTTCGGCGAGAGGGCCTACGAGCAGTACTTC. It yields the protein CASSFGERAYEQYF.

V is TRBV9 and J is TRBJ2-1; a weak D match, TRBD2 (6 bases). This CDR3 is built from 17 residues. Between the trimmed V and J ends, which lost 0 bases and 4 bases, there was a span of 17 bases. Germline-derived CDR1 and CDR2 are SGDLS and YYNGEE. In DNA, the CDR3 is TGTGCCAGCAGCGTAGACCGGCGGGAAGAATCGTACAATGAGCAGTTCTTC. Amino acids: CASSVDRREESYNEQFF.

The chain recombines TRBV5-3 with TRBJ1-5, with 7 bases aligning to TRBD1. TRBV5-3 is treated as an ORF (open reading frame) with a function not yet certain. This CDR3 comprises 16 residues. With 4 bases clipped from V and 4 bases from J, the junction kept 11 bases outside the gene matches. CDR3 sequence reads: CARSPGDREGNQPQHF. The CDR3 region has the DNA TGTGCCAGAAGCCCTGGTGACAGGGAGGGTAATCAGCCCCAGCATTTT.